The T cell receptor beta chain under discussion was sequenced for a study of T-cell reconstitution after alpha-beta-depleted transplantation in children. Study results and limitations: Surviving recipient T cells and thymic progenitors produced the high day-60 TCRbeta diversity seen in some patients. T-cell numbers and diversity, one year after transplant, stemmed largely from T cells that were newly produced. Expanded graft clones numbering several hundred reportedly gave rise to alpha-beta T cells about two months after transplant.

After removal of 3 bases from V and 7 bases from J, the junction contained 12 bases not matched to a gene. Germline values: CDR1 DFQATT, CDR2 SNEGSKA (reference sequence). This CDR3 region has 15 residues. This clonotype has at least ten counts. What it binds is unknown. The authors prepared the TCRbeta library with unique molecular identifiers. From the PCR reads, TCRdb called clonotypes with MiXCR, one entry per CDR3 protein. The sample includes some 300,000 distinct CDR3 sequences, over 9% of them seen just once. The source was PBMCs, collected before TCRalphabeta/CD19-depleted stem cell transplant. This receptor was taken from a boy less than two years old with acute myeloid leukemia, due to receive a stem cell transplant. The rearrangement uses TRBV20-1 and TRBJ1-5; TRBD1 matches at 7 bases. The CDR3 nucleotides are TGCAGTGCTAGCCCGAGACAGGGATGGTTACAGCCCCAGCATTTT. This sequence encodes CSASPRQGWLQPQHF.